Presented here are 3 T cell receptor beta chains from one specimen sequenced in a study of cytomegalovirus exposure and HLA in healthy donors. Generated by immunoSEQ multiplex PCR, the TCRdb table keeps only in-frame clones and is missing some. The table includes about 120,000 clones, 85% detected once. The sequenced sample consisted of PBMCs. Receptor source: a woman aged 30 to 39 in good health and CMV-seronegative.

The CDR3 DNA reads TGTGCCAGCAGCTCCAGGGGGCGGGAGACCCAGTACTTC. Translated, it gives CASSSRGRETQYF. J is TRBJ2-5 and V is TRBV11-2; TRBD1 matches 8 bases. The CDR3 contains 13 residues. V lost 4 bases and J lost 5; bases outside the gene matches: 3. CDR1 is SGHAT, CDR2 FQNNGV, per germline.

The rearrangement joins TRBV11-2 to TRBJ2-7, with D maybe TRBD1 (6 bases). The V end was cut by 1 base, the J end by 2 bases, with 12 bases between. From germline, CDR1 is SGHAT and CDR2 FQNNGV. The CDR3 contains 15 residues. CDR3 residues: CASSLVGDKTYEQYF. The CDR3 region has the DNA TGTGCCAGCAGCTTAGTAGGGGACAAGACCTACGAGCAGTACTTC.

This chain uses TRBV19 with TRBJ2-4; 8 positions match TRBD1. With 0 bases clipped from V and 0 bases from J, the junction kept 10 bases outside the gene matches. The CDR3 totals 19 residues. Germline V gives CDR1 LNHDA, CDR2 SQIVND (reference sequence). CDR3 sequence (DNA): TGTGCCAGTAGTATAGAAGGACAGGGAACAAAGATAGCCAAAAACATTCAGTACTTC. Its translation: CASSIEGQGTKIAKNIQYF.